The 23 T cell receptor beta chains listed next were all sequenced from one sample in a study of T cell repertoires in cytomegalovirus infection. Their target antigens are unknown. One entry per CDR3 protein, called by TCRdb with MiXCR from the reads. The sample has approximately 990,000 distinct CDR3 sequences; roughly 30% are singletons. The sample in question was cultured CD8+ T cells from PBMCs, obtained from culture after CMV antigen stimulation. Receptors were obtained from a human donor in good health (CMV status not recorded). Some clones in this sample may be carry-over from other donors' samples.

The V call is TRBV6-1, the J call TRBJ2-3; 7 bases are shared with TRBD2. The ends lost 5 bases at V and 3 bases at J; junction bases unmatched: 11. Germline lookup yields CDR1 MNHNS and CDR2 SASEGT. The CDR3 is 16 amino acids. CDR3 sequence: CASSYLLASSTDTQYF. CDR3 coding DNA: TGTGCCAGCAGTTATTTACTAGCGAGTAGTACAGATACGCAGTATTTT.

The chain uses TRBV28 and TRBJ2-5, with D perhaps assigned TRBD1 or TRBD2 (5 bases each). The germline gives CDR1 MDHEN, CDR2 SYDVKM. V was pared by 6 bases and J by 0 bases, with 8 bases between. The CDR3 runs to 13 residues. CDR3: CASRMGHQETQYF. Here the CDR3 DNA reads TGTGCCAGCAGAATGGGACACCAAGAGACCCAGTACTTC.

This clonotype showed up just once. One end of the junction fails to match germline, which may point to a read error. The chain links TRBV7-4 to TRBJ2-5; tentative D call: TRBD1 (6 bases). This CDR3 spans 14 amino acids. CDR1 is SGHVT, CDR2 SQSDAQ, per germline. CDR3 nucleotides: TGTGTCAGCAGCTTAGCAGGGGCGGCGGAGACCCAGTACTTC. Translating it yields CVSSLAGAAETQYF.

The chain joins TRBV2 to TRBJ1-1; D not certain. CDR1 is SNHLY, CDR2 FYNNEI, per germline. There are 14 residues in the CDR3. The V end was cut by 8 bases, the J end by 6 bases, with 19 bases between. The CDR3, as DNA: TGTGCCAGCCCCCCGGTCTCGGCAAACGCTGAAGCTTTCTTT. It specifies CASPPVSANAEAFF. The whole variable domain, filled in from reference TRBV2 and TRBJ1-1, reads EPEVTQTPSHQVTQMGQEVILRCVPISNHLYFYWYRQILGQKVEFLVSFYNNEISEKSEIFDDQFSVERPDGSNFTLKIRSTKLEDSAMYFCASPPVSANAEAFFGQGTRLTVV.

This clonotype was seen a few times. The chain carries TRBV6-1 and TRBJ2-5; D is perhaps TRBD2 (6 bases). Trimming removed 2 bases from V and 1 base from J, with 14 bases in between. Germline V gene lookup returns CDR1 MNHNS and CDR2 SASEGT. The CDR3 consists of 16 residues. The DNA for the CDR3 is TGTGCCAGCAGTGAACCCGCCAGGAGGGGCCAAGAGACCCAGTACTTC. Protein: CASSEPARRGQETQYF.

V and J are TRBV9 and TRBJ2-3; D is unresolved. V was pared by 1 base and J by 5 bases, with 20 bases between. Germline V gene lookup returns CDR1 SGDLS and CDR2 YYNGEE. The CDR3 contains 17 residues. The CDR3 sequence is CASSVSQSELAQDTQYF. The CDR3 DNA reads TGTGCCAGCAGCGTATCCCAGAGTGAGTTAGCCCAAGATACGCAGTATTTT.

Points on this clonotype: A junction boundary mismatches the germline segment, possibly from a read error. The chain has TRBV7-9 and TRBJ1-1; TRBD1 matches 7 bases. Germline values: CDR1 SEHNR, CDR2 FQNEAQ (reference sequence). The length of the CDR3 is 15 residues. The CDR3 nucleotides are TGTGTCAGCAGCGGGACAGATCTCCGAAACACTGAAGCTTTCTTT. Translated: CVSSGTDLRNTEAFF. Looking up the rest from reference TRBV7-9 and TRBJ1-1 gives the full variable domain: DTGVSQNPRHKITKRGQNVTFRCDPISEHNRLYWYRQTLGQGPEFLTYFQNEAQLEKSRLLSDRFSAERPKGSFSTLEIQRTEQGDSAMYLCVSSGTDLRNTEAFFGQGTRLTVV.

The V gene is TRBV7-9, the J gene TRBJ2-7; tentatively, D is TRBD1 or TRBD2 (5 bases each). Deletions cut 2 bases from V and 2 bases from J, with 13 bases between. This CDR3 has 15 residues. CDR1 SEHNR and CDR2 FQNEAQ come from the germline V gene (reference sequence). The CDR3 loop reads CASSLISGPTYEQYF. DNA of the CDR3: TGTGCCAGCAGCTTAATATCGGGGCCAACCTACGAGCAGTACTTC. Complete variable domain (other parts from reference TRBV7-9 and TRBJ2-7): DTGVSQNPRHKITKRGQNVTFRCDPISEHNRLYWYRQTLGQGPEFLTYFQNEAQLEKSRLLSDRFSAERPKGSFSTLEIQRTEQGDSAMYLCASSLISGPTYEQYFGPGTRLTVT.

This clonotype has more than one count but fewer than ten. The rearrangement joins TRBV15 to TRBJ1-1; perhaps TRBD1 as D (6 bases). Germline V gene data show CDR1 as LNHNV and CDR2 as YYDKDF (reference sequence). CDR3 length equals 12 residues. V was clipped by 5 bases and J by 8 bases, with 12 bases between them. The CDR3: CATSPGGPEAFF. The CDR3 nucleotides are TGTGCCACCAGCCCGGGGGGGCCCGAAGCTTTCTTT.

The V call is TRBV15, the J call TRBJ2-3; D assignment may be TRBD1 or TRBD2 (5 bases each). Germline V gives CDR1 LNHNV, CDR2 YYDKDF (reference sequence). The CDR3 has 17 residues. With 5 bases removed from V and 2 bases from J, the gap between germline ends came to 20 bases. CDR3 coding DNA: TGTGCCACCAGCGGTACAGGTGGGAGCTTTTACACAGATACGCAGTATTTT. Translated, it gives CATSGTGGSFYTDTQYF.

This clonotype has a handful of counts. The CDR3 protein is CASSVSLFVYGYTF. The CDR3 DNA follows: TGTGCCAGCAGCGTATCTCTTTTTGTCTATGGCTACACCTTC. V and J are TRBV9 and TRBJ1-2; no clear D. Germline V gives CDR1 SGDLS, CDR2 YYNGEE. The CDR3 spans 14 residues. Trimming left V 1 base short and J 4 bases short, with 11 bases between.

This clonotype was picked up a small number of times. The chain couples TRBV27 to TRBJ2-5; possibly TRBD2 for D (7 bases). V lost 0 bases and J 5 bases, leaving 13 bases between the germline ends. CDR1 is MNHEY, CDR2 SMNVEV, per germline (reference sequence). This CDR3 region has 15 residues. The CDR3 bases are TGTGCCAGCAGTTTATCAATAAGGGGGGGGGAGACCCAGTACTTC. Protein: CASSLSIRGGETQYF.

The chain joins TRBV28 to TRBJ2-1; 8 nucleotides match TRBD1. The germline V gene encodes CDR1 MDHEN and CDR2 SYDVKM. The CDR3 is made up of 14 amino acids. J was trimmed by 7 bases and V by 5 bases; bases with no gene match: 7. The CDR3 loop reads CASSDTTGDNEQFF. As DNA, the CDR3 is TGTGCCAGCAGTGACACGACAGGGGATAATGAGCAGTTCTTC. The full variable domain, its missing parts supplied by reference TRBV28 and TRBJ2-1, is DVKVTQSSRYLVKRTGEKVFLECVQDMDHENMFWYRQDPGLGLRLIYFSYDVKMKEKGDIPEGYSVSREKKERFSLILESASTNQTSMYLCASSDTTGDNEQFFGPGTRLTVL.

This rearrangement joins TRBV20-1 to TRBJ2-5; the D gene is possibly TRBD2 (6 bases). Trimming removed 7 bases at V and 7 bases at J, with 13 bases between. The CDR3 extends over 11 amino acids. The V gene's germline CDR1 is DFQATT and CDR2 SNEGSKA (reference sequence). CDR3 region: CSVALGGTQYF. CDR3 bases: TGCAGTGTTGCCCTCGGGGGGACCCAGTACTTC.

The rearrangement joins TRBV7-6 to TRBJ2-3; D is possibly TRBD1 (5 bases). The CDR3 is made up of 15 amino acids. The germline CDR1 and CDR2 sequences are SGHVS and FNYEAQ. Between the trimmed V and J ends, which lost 3 bases and 3 bases, there was a span of 13 bases. CDR3: CASSFSWAGTDTQYF. In nucleotides, the CDR3 is TGTGCCAGCAGCTTCTCCTGGGCAGGGACAGATACGCAGTATTTT. Full variable domain (missing parts from reference TRBV7-6 and TRBJ2-3): GAGVSQSPRYKVTKRGQDVALRCDPISGHVSLYWYRQALGQGPEFLTYFNYEAQQDKSGLPNDRFSAERPEGSISTLTIQRTEQRDSAMYRCASSFSWAGTDTQYFGPGTRLTVL.

This clonotype was found a few times. This rearrangement joins TRBV4-2 to TRBJ2-5; TRBD2 is a possible D gene (5 bases). This CDR3 has 13 residues. The V end was cut by 0 bases, the J end by 8 bases, with 10 bases between. Germline V gives CDR1 LGHNA, CDR2 YNFKEQ. CDR3 nucleotide sequence: TGTGCCAGCAGCCAAGACCGACGGGGAACCCAGTACTTC. Translated, it gives CASSQDRRGTQYF.

As for this clonotype: The CDR3 does not end in the conserved phenylalanine or tryptophan, so this is likely a read error. This sequence joins TRBV20-1 and TRBJ2-2; D possibly corresponds to TRBD2 (6 bases). The CDR3 extends over 15 amino acids. Germline CDR1 and CDR2: DFQATT and SNEGSKA (reference sequence). The ends were cut back, 0 bases at V and 5 bases at J, with 13 bases in the middle. The DNA for the CDR3 is TGCAGTGCTAGAGATAAAATGGCGGGGACCGGGGAGCTGTTTTCT. As protein: CSARDKMAGTGELFS.

This clonotype showed up just a few times. The chain recombines TRBV4-1 with TRBJ2-2; TRBD2 is a possible D gene (6 bases). The ends were cut back, 1 base at V and 2 bases at J, with 11 bases in the middle. Germline lookup yields CDR1 MGHRA and CDR2 YSYEKL. The CDR3 covers 16 residues. CDR3 sequence reads: CASSQARGTNTGELFF. The DNA of the CDR3 is TGCGCCAGCAGCCAAGCCCGGGGGACCAACACCGGGGAGCTGTTTTTT.

About this clonotype: Being one base from a much bigger clone, this may be a read error. The chain links TRBV7-2 to TRBJ2-1; 9 bases align to TRBD2. Losses at the gene ends were 6 bases for V and 8 bases for J; bases not matched to a gene: 14. CDR1 is SGHTA, CDR2 FQGNSA, per germline. The CDR3 contains 16 residues. CDR3 DNA: TGTGCCAGCAGATTAAATAGGCGGGGGGGGAGTTATGAGCAGTTCTTC. It translates to CASRLNRRGGSYEQFF.

This clonotype was picked up a small number of times. This chain joins TRBV2 and TRBJ1-1; no reliable D call. The CDR3 sequence is 11 residues long. Germline loops: CDR1 SNHLY, CDR2 FYNNEI. Between the trimmed V and J ends, which lost 8 bases and 5 bases, there was a span of 9 bases. CDR3 residues: CASGMLTEAFF. DNA of the CDR3: TGTGCCAGCGGAATGCTAACTGAAGCTTTCTTT.

In regard to this clonotype: The junction departs from the called germline gene at one end, perhaps through a read error. V and J are TRBV7-3 and TRBJ2-2, with 8 bases that match TRBD2. CDR3 length: 16 amino acids. Germline values: CDR1 SGHTA, CDR2 FQGTGA. CDR3 in amino acids: CASSLSGGENTGELFF. For the CDR3, the DNA is TGTGCCAGCAGTTTAAGCGGGGGAGAGAACACCGGGGAGCTGTTTTTT.

This clonotype was picked up a small number of times. The V and J genes are TRBV2 and TRBJ2-1, with D tentatively TRBD2 (5 bases). Trimming cost V 3 bases and J 0 bases, with 12 bases left between them. Germline V lookup: CDR1 SNHLY, CDR2 FYNNEI. This CDR3 is built from 16 residues. The CDR3 coding sequence is TGTGCCAGCAGTGAGCCGGGGTCTAGCTCCTACAATGAGCAGTTCTTC. Translation gives CASSEPGSSSYNEQFF.

This rearrangement joins TRBV15 to TRBJ1-2, with 8 bases aligning to TRBD1. CDR1 and CDR2 from the germline V gene are LNHNV and YYDKDF (reference sequence). V trimming: 5 bases; J trimming: 2 bases; junction bases outside the gene matches: 7. CDR3 length: 15 residues. In DNA, the CDR3 is TGTGCCACCAGCCAAACTACAGGGGGGAACTATGGCTACACCTTC. It yields the protein CATSQTTGGNYGYTF.